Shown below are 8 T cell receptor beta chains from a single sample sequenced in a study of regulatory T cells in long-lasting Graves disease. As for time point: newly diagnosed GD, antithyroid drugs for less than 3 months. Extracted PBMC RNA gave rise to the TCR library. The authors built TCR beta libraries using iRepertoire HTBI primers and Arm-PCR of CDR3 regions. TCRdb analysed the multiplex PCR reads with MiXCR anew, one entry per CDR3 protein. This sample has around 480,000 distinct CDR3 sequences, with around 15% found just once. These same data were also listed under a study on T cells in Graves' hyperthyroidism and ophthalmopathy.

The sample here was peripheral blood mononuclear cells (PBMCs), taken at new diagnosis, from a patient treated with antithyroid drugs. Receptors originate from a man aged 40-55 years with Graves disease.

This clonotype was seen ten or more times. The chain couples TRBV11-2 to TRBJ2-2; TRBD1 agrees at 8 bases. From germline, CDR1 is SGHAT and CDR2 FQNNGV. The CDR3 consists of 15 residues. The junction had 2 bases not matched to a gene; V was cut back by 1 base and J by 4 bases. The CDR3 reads CASSLGTGGTGELFF. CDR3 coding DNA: TGTGCCAGCAGCTTAGGTACAGGGGGCACCGGGGAGCTGTTTTTT.

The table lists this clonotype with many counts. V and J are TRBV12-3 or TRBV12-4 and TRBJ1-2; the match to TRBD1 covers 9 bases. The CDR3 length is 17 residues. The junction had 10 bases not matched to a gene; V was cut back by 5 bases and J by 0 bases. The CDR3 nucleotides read TGTGCCAGCAGTCCGTCCCGGGACAGGGTAACTAACTATGGCTACACCTTC. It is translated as CASSPSRDRVTNYGYTF.

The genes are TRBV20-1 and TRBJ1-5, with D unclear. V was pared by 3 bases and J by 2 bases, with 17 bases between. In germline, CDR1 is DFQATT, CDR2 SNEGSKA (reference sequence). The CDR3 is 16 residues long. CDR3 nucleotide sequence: TGCAGTGCTAGTCCGGCTCCAAGCCAAGGCAATCAGCCCCAGCATTTT. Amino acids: CSASPAPSQGNQPQHF.

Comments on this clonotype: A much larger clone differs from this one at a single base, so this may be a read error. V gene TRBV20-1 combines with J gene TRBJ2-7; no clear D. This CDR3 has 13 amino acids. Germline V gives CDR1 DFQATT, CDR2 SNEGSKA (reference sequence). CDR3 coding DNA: TGCAGTGCTAAGATTTGGGAATCCTACGAGCGGTACTTC. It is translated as CSAKIWESYERYF.

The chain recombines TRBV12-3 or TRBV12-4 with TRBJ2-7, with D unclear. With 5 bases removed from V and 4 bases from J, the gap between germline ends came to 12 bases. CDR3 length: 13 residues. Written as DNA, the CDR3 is TGTGCCAGCAGTCCAGACCTTACTTACGAGCAGTACTTC. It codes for CASSPDLTYEQYF.

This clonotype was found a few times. CDR3 residues: CASSTGDSYIQYF. DNA of the CDR3: TGTGCCAGCAGCACCGGGGACAGCTACATTCAGTACTTC. This chain links TRBV7-2 with TRBJ2-4; 7 bases match TRBD1. Germline-derived CDR1 and CDR2 are SGHTA and FQGNSA. V shed 5 bases and J 8 bases; nucleotides not matched to a gene: 6. The CDR3 is 13 residues long.

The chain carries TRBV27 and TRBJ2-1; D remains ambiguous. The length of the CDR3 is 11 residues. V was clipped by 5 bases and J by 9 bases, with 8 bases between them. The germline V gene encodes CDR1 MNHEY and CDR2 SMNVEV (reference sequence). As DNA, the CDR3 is TGTGCCAGCAGTAGGTTCGGTGAGCAGTTCTTC. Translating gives CASSRFGEQFF.

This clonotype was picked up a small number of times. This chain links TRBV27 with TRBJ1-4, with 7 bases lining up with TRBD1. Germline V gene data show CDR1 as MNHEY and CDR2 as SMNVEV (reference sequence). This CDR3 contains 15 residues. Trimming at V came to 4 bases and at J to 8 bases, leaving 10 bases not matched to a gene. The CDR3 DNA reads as TGTGCCAGCAGTTCCATGACAGGGCTGGGAGAAAAACTGTTTTTT. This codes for CASSSMTGLGEKLFF. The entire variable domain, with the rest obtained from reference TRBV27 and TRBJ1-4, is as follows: EAQVTQNPRYLITVTGKKLTVTCSQNMNHEYMSWYRQDPGLGLRQIYYSMNVEVTDKGDVPEGYKVSRKEKRNFPLILESPSPNQTSLYFCASSSMTGLGEKLFFGSGTQLSVL.